This T cell receptor beta chain was documented in a study of blood T cell repertoires in COVID-19. Germline assignment: CDR1 SGHVS and CDR2 FQNEAQ. This CDR3 region has 15 residues. The V gene end was trimmed by 1 base and the J gene end by 5 bases; junction bases not matched to a gene: 2. As handled by the study authors: Reference gene primers were amplified, and this amplification served to estimate nucleated cell counts. TCRdb keeps only in-frame clones here, not all; method: immunoSEQ multiplex PCR. The D gene and trimming were derived from the DNA, and the V and J assignments and clone size from that table. Of a few hundred thousand clones in the sample, 83% were seen once.

Sequenced sample: peripheral blood. The chain has TRBV7-8 and TRBJ1-4, with 9 bases matching TRBD1. This receptor was taken from a woman in her 50s with acute or convalescent COVID-19. DNA for the CDR3: TGTGCCAGCAGCTTAGTTGGGACAGGGAATGAAAAACTGTTTTTT. Translating gives CASSLVGTGNEKLFF.